What follows is one T cell receptor (beta chain) and its context. Donors were healthy HIV-negative adults without recently reported acute infections or vaccinations. Only in-frame clones appear in the TCRdb table, and some are missing; sequencing was by immunoSEQ multiplex PCR. The sample has about 380,000 clones, about 97% seen once. This specimen belongs to a study of shared clonotypes between healthy human individuals. CDR3 length equals 16 residues. Unmatched junction bases numbered 10, after V lost 5 bases and J lost 4 bases. From germline, CDR1 is MNHEY and CDR2 SMNVEV (reference sequence). The TCR originated in a man younger than 45 in good health. What was sequenced was memory CD8+ T cells sorted from blood. Subset: CD45RO+ cells pooled with CCR7-negative TemRA cells. The chain employs TRBV27 and TRBJ1-5, with TRBD1 identical over 8 bases. The CDR3 DNA reads TGTGCCAGCAGTCTCCGAGGCCAGGGGGCGAATCAGCCCCAGCATTTT. It yields the protein CASSLRGQGANQPQHF.